This T cell receptor (beta chain) was captured by sequencing in a study of cytomegalovirus exposure and HLA in healthy donors. The donors, nominally healthy at sampling, likely had unrecorded immune exposures. Researchers ran the PCR with 60 Vbeta and 13 Jbeta primers. Measured with immunoSEQ multiplex PCR; TCRdb has only the in-frame clones, and not every one. The table lists around 95,000 clones, roughly four fifths of them singletons. The sequencing sample was made of PBMCs. This clonotype was obtained from a man between 25 and 39 years old in good health and CMV-seropositive.

The CDR3 DNA follows: TGTGCCAGCAGTTTACAAGGGGCTGGCTACACCTTC. Amino acid sequence: CASSLQGAGYTF. V gene TRBV28 combines with J gene TRBJ1-2; D might be TRBD1 (5 bases). The V end was cut by 2 bases, the J end by 7 bases, with 8 bases between. CDR1 MDHEN and CDR2 SYDVKM come from the germline V gene. The CDR3 has 12 amino acids.